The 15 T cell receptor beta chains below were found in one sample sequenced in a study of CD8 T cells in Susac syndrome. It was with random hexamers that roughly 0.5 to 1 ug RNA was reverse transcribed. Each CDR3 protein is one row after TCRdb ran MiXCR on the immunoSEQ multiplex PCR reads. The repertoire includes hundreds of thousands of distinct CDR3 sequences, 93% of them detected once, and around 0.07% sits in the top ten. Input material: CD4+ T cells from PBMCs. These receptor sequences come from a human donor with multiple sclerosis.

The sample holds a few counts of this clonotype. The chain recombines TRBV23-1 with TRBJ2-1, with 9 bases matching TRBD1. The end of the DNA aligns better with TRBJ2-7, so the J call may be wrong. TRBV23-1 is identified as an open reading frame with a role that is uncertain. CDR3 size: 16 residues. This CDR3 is CASSHWRDRVVHEQYV. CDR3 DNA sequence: TGTGCCAGCAGTCACTGGCGGGACAGGGTGGTGCACGAGCAGTACGTC.

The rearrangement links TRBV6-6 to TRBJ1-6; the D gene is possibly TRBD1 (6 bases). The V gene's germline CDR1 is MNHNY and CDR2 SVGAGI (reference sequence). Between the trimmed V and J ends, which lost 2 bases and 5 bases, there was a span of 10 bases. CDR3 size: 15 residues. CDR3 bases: TGTGCCAGCAGTTACGTGGGGGGGCATAATTCACCCCTCCACTTT. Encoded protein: CASSYVGGHNSPLHF.

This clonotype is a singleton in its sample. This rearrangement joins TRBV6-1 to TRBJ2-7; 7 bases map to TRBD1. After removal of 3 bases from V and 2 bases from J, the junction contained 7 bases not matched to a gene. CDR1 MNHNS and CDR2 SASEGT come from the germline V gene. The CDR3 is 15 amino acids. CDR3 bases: TGTGCCAGCAGTGAGGGGACAGCGCAAGCCTACGAGCAGTACTTC. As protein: CASSEGTAQAYEQYF.

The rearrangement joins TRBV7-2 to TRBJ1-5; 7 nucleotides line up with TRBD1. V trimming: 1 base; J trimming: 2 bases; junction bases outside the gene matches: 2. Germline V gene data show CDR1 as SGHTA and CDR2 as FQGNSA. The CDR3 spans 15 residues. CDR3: CASSLGGQRNQPQHF. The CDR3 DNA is TGTGCCAGCAGCTTAGGGGGACAGCGCAATCAGCCCCAGCATTTT.

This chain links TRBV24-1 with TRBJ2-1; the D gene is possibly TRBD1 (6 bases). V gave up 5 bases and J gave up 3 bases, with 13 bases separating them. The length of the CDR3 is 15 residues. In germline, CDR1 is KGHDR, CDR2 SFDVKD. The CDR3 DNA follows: TGTGCCACCAGTGGGTCGGGACACCGCTACAATGAGCAGTTCTTC. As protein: CATSGSGHRYNEQFF.

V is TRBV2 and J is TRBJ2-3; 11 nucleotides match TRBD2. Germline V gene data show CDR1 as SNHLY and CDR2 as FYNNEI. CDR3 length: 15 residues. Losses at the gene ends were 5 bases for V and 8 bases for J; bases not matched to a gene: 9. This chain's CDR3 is CASSLAGGPDGTQYF. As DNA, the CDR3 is TGTGCCAGCAGTCTAGCGGGAGGCCCTGACGGTACGCAGTATTTT. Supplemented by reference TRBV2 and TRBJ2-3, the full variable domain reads EPEVTQTPSHQVTQMGQEVILRCVPISNHLYFYWYRQILGQKVEFLVSFYNNEISEKSEIFDDQFSVERPDGSNFTLKIRSTKLEDSAMYFCASSLAGGPDGTQYFGPGTRLTVL.

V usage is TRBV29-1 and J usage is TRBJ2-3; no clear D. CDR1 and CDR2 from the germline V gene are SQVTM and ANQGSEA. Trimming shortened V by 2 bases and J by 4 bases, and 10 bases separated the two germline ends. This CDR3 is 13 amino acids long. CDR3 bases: TGCAGCGTTGAATTGGTCGTCGCAGATACGCAGTATTTT. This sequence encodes CSVELVVADTQYF.

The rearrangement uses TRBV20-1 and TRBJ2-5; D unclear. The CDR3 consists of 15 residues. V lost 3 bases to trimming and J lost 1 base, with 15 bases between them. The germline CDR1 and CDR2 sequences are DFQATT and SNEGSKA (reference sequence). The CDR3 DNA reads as TGCAGTGCTAGCGTCTTTGGGGTCCTCCAAGAGACCCAGTACTTC. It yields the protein CSASVFGVLQETQYF.

The CDR3 bases are TGCGCCAGCAGCCGAGGGACAGGCTCTAGCACAGATACGCAGTATTTT. It yields the protein CASSRGTGSSTDTQYF. The genes are TRBV5-1 and TRBJ2-3; 8 nucleotides match TRBD1. The CDR3 is 16 residues long. Germline trimming cut 4 bases from V and 0 bases from J; bases unmatched to any gene: 7. The germline CDR1 and CDR2 sequences are SGHRS and YFSETQ.

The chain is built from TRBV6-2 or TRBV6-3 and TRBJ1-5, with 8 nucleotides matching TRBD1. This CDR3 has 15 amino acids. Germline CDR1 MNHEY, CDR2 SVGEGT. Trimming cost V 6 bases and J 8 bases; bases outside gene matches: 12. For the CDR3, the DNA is TGTGCCAGCAGACCAGGACAGGGCTTAGCGGAGCCCCAGCATTTT. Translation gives CASRPGQGLAEPQHF.

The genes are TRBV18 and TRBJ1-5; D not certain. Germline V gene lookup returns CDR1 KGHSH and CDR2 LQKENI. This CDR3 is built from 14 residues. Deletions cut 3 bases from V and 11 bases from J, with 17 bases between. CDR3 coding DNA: TGTGCCAGCTCACCCCTAGAGGGCCCGGGTGCCCAGCATTTT. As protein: CASSPLEGPGAQHF.

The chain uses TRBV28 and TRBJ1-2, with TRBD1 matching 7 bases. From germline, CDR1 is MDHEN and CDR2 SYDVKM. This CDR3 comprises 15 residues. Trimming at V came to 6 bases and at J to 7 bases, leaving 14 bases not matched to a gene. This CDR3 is CASRKTDRVLSGYTF. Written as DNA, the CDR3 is TGTGCCAGCAGGAAGACCGACAGGGTCTTGAGTGGCTACACCTTC.

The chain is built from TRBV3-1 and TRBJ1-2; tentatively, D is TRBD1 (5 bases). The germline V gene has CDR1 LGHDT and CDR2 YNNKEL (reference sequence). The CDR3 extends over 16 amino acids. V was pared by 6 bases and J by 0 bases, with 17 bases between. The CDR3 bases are TGTGCCAGCAGGCAGATGTTCGGGGCTACTAACTATGGCTACACCTTC. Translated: CASRQMFGATNYGYTF.

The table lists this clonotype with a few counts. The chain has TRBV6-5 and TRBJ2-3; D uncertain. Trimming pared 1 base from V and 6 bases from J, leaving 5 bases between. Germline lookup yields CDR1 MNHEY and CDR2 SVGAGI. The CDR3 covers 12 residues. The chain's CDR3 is CASSYLGDTQYF. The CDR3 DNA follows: TGTGCCAGCAGTTACTTAGGGGATACGCAGTATTTT.

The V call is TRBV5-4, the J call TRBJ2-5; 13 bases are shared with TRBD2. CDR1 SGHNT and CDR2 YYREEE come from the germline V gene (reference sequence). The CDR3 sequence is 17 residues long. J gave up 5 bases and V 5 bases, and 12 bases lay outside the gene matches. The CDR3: CASSPPGLAGPSETQYF. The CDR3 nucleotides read TGTGCCAGCAGTCCACCGGGACTAGCGGGACCCAGCGAGACCCAGTACTTC. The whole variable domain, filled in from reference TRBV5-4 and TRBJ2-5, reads ETGVTQSPTHLIKTRGQQVTLRCSSQSGHNTVSWYQQALGQGPQFIFQYYREEENGRGNFPPRFSGLQFPNYSSELNVNALELDDSALYLCASSPPGLAGPSETQYFGPGTRLLVL.